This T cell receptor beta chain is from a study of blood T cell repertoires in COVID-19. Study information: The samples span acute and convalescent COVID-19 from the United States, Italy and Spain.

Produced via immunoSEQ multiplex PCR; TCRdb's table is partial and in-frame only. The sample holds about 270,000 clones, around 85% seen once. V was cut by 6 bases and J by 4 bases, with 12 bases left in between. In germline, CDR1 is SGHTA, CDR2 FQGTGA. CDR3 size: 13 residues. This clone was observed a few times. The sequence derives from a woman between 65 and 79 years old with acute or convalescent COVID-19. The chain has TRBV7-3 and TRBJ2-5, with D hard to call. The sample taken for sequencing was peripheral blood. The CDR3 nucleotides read TGTGCCAGCAGTTCCTCCCCTACAGAGACCCAGTACTTC. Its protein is CASSSSPTETQYF. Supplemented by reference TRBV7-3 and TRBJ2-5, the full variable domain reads GAGVSQTPSNKVTEKGKYVELRCDPISGHTALYWYRQSLGQGPEFLIYFQGTGAADDSGLPNDRFFAVRPEGSVSTLKIQRTERGDSAVYLCASSSSPTETQYFGPGTRLLVL.